These 24 T cell receptor beta chains came from one sample sequenced in a study of Ad26.COV2.S vaccination and SARS-CoV-2 variants. Stated treatment: 19 received Ad26.COV2.S at low or high dose, single or two shots; 5 received placebo; per-sample allocation not given. Day 63 after the first vaccine or placebo injection was the time point for sampling. Using immunoSEQ multiplex PCR, the repertoire was profiled, and TCRdb retains in-frame clones only, with some absent. Here the sample spans about 680,000 clones, more than 70% being singletons. The sample was peripheral blood, taken in a trial of Ad26.COV2.S vaccine versus placebo. The receptors come from a person between 18 and 60 years old who received the Ad26.COV2.S COVID-19 vaccine or a placebo.

This clone was observed a few times. The chain recombines TRBV30 with TRBJ1-6; D might be TRBD1 (5 bases). The V gene's germline CDR1 is GTSNPN and CDR2 SVGIG (reference sequence). The CDR3 consists of 15 residues. V dropped 2 bases and J dropped 7 bases, with 15 bases sitting between them. The CDR3 is CAWSLTGSGNSPLHF. The CDR3, as DNA: TGTGCCTGGAGTTTGACCGGTTCAGGGAATTCACCCCTCCACTTT.

The chain links TRBV7-9 to TRBJ1-6, with 10 bases that match TRBD1. This CDR3 has 14 amino acids. The J segment lost 7 bases and the V segment lost 6 bases, leaving 3 bases of the junction unmatched. Germline CDR1 and CDR2: SEHNR and FQNEAQ (reference sequence). Here the CDR3 reads CASRLGQGNSPLHF. The CDR3 region has the DNA TGTGCCAGCAGGCTGGGACAGGGGAATTCACCCCTCCACTTT.

The gene calls are TRBV4-1 and TRBJ1-4; D unclear. CDR1 is MGHRA, CDR2 YSYEKL, per germline. V was clipped by 1 base and J by 2 bases, with 5 bases between them. The CDR3 contains 14 residues. The CDR3 nucleotides read TGCGCCAGCAGCCAAGGGCAGACTAATGAAAAACTGTTTTTT. This translates into CASSQGQTNEKLFF.

The chain combines TRBV5-1 with TRBJ1-1; D gene unclear. Germline lookup yields CDR1 SGHRS and CDR2 YFSETQ. This CDR3 region has 13 residues. Trimming shortened V by 0 bases and J by 5 bases, and 8 bases separated the two germline ends. The CDR3 spells CASSLAPRTEAFF. CDR3 nucleotide sequence: TGCGCCAGCAGCTTGGCCCCGAGGACTGAAGCTTTCTTT.

V is TRBV11-2 and J is TRBJ2-1; D is unresolved. The CDR3 consists of 15 residues. CDR1 SGHAT and CDR2 FQNNGV come from the germline V gene. The V end lost 0 bases, the J end lost 6 bases, and 12 bases lay between the germline ends. The CDR3 DNA reads as TGTGCCAGCAGCTTAGAAGGTTCCCGCGGCAATGAGCAGTTCTTC. Protein: CASSLEGSRGNEQFF.

V gene TRBV21-1 combines with J gene TRBJ1-5; TRBD1 was called by the table and not checked on the DNA. TRBV21-1 is listed as a pseudogene. The CDR3 has 14 amino acids. The CDR3: CASSTTGTDCRRHF. The CDR3 bases are TGTGCCAGCAGCACTACGGGGACAGACTGCAGGAGGCATTTT.

Worth noting for this clone: The same CDR3 can be traced to other DNA sequences in this sample. J is TRBJ2-5 and V is TRBV5-1, with D unresolved. Germline-derived CDR1 and CDR2 are SGHRS and YFSETQ. This CDR3 has 10 residues. V lost 4 bases, J lost 5 bases, and 3 bases lay in between. Here the CDR3 reads CASSGETQYF. CDR3 DNA sequence: TGCGCCAGCAGCGGGGAGACCCAGTACTTC.

The rearrangement joins TRBV3-1 (or the pseudogene TRBV3-2) to TRBJ2-5, with D perhaps TRBD1 (5 bases). V lost 3 bases, J lost 1 base, and 9 bases lay in between. Germline V gene data show CDR1 as LGHDT and CDR2 as YNNKEL (reference sequence). CDR3 length: 14 residues. The CDR3 DNA sequence: TGTGCCAGCAGCCATATAGACAGCCAAGAGACCCAGTACTTC. It specifies CASSHIDSQETQYF.

DNA of the CDR3: TGTGCCAGCAGCCCCCGACCCGCGGGCACCGGGGAGCTGTTTTTT. Amino acid sequence: CASSPRPAGTGELFF. This rearrangement joins TRBV3-1 (or the pseudogene TRBV3-2) to TRBJ2-2; D may be TRBD2 (5 bases). The CDR3 loop spans 15 amino acids. V was trimmed by 4 bases and J by 4 bases, leaving 13 bases between them. Germline-derived CDR1 and CDR2 are LGHDT and YNNKEL (reference sequence).

This clone has more than one count but fewer than ten. This chain connects TRBV7-2 to TRBJ1-3; tentative D call: TRBD1 (6 bases). Germline CDR1 and CDR2: SGHTA and FQGNSA. The CDR3 is 14 amino acids. Trimming left V 7 bases short and J 4 bases short, with 14 bases between. CDR3 residues: CASNTQGGGNTIYF. The DNA of the CDR3 is TGTGCCAGCAATACACAGGGAGGAGGAAACACCATATATTTT.

V gene TRBV19 combines with J gene TRBJ2-2; TRBD1 matches at 9 bases. V trimming: 10 bases; J trimming: 5 bases; junction bases outside the gene matches: 8. The CDR3 has 14 amino acids. Germline V gene lookup returns CDR1 LNHDA and CDR2 SQIVND (reference sequence). The CDR3, as DNA: TGTGCCACCTCGGACAGGGGAAGAACCGGGGAGCTGTTTTTT. It specifies CATSDRGRTGELFF.

In this sample, this clone turned up once. This chain links TRBV29-1 with TRBJ2-2; no clear D gene. The germline gives CDR1 SQVTM, CDR2 ANQGSEA. This CDR3 is 12 amino acids long. Trimming removed 7 bases at V and 1 base at J, with 7 bases between. CDR3 coding DNA: TGCAGCGGCGGACGGAACACCGGGGAGCTGTTTTTT. Its translation is CSGGRNTGELFF.

There are a few counts of this clone. This sample also contains other DNA sequences that code for the same CDR3. The chain employs TRBV18 and TRBJ1-3; D not certain. Germline V gives CDR1 KGHSH, CDR2 LQKENI. V was pared by 3 bases and J by 4 bases, with 7 bases between. The CDR3 is made up of 13 amino acids. The CDR3 reads CASSPDTGNTIYF. CDR3 nucleotide sequence: TGTGCCAGCTCACCGGATACCGGAAACACCATATATTTT.

Only a few counts were recorded for this clone. The chain is built from TRBV30 and TRBJ2-5; maybe TRBD2 (6 bases). The CDR3 is 15 amino acids. CDR1 GTSNPN and CDR2 SVGIG come from the germline V gene (reference sequence). The germline V and J ends were trimmed by 4 bases and 1 base, with 16 bases remaining between them. The CDR3 here is CAWNALGGAQETQYF. DNA of the CDR3: TGTGCCTGGAATGCGCTCGGCGGGGCCCAAGAGACCCAGTACTTC.

The chain couples TRBV5-6 to TRBJ1-6; D unclear. This CDR3 comprises 15 residues. The germline V and J ends were trimmed by 0 bases and 7 bases, with 11 bases remaining between them. In germline, CDR1 is SGHDT, CDR2 YYEEEE. CDR3 residues: CASSLGQRENSPLHF. The CDR3 DNA reads TGTGCCAGCAGCTTGGGTCAACGGGAAAATTCACCCCTCCACTTT.

The V and J genes are TRBV11-2 and TRBJ2-1; 9 bases match TRBD2. The germline gives CDR1 SGHAT, CDR2 FQNNGV. This CDR3 has 16 amino acids. Trimming at V came to 2 bases and at J to 2 bases, leaving 4 bases not matched to a gene. CDR3 region: CASSLLAGFPYNEQFF. CDR3 coding DNA: TGTGCCAGCAGCTTACTAGCGGGATTCCCCTACAATGAGCAGTTCTTC.

V and J are TRBV24-1 and TRBJ2-1; D might be TRBD2 (7 bases). The CDR3 covers 15 residues. Germline-derived CDR1 and CDR2 are KGHDR and SFDVKD. V was trimmed by 6 bases and J by 2 bases, leaving 13 bases between them. The DNA for the CDR3 is TGTGCCACCAGTATAACCGGGGGGCCCTACAATGAGCAGTTCTTC. Protein product: CATSITGGPYNEQFF.

V and J are TRBV12-3 or TRBV12-4 and TRBJ2-7; unclear D gene. This CDR3 is 13 amino acids long. The V end lost 3 bases, the J end lost 8 bases, and 14 bases lay between the germline ends. The CDR3, as DNA: TGTGCCAGCAGTTTTAACTACGGTGATCAGCAGTACTTC. Translation gives CASSFNYGDQQYF.

The chain combines TRBV11-3 with TRBJ2-1; TRBD2 matches at 15 bases. Per germline, CDR1 SGHNT and CDR2 YENEEA. This CDR3 has 17 residues. Unmatched junction bases numbered 8, after V lost 2 bases and J lost 9 bases. CDR3 protein: CASSLYRGLAGGGEQFF. Written as DNA, the CDR3 is TGTGCCAGCAGCTTATACCGAGGACTAGCGGGAGGGGGTGAGCAGTTCTTC. Drawing the rest from reference TRBV11-3 and TRBJ2-1, the complete variable domain is EAGVVQSPRYKIIEKKQPVAFWCNPISGHNTLYWYLQNLGQGPELLIRYENEEAVDDSQLPKDRFSAERLKGVDSTLKIQPAELGDSAVYLCASSLYRGLAGGGEQFFGPGTRLTVL.

This clone is a singleton in its sample. The V and J genes are TRBV7-9 and TRBJ1-3; no clear D gene. V was cut by 0 bases and J by 5 bases, with 8 bases left in between. The germline gives CDR1 SEHNR, CDR2 FQNEAQ (reference sequence). This CDR3 is built from 14 residues. The CDR3 nucleotides read TGTGCCAGCAGCTTAGCTGACGGCAGAAACACCATATATTTT. It translates to CASSLADGRNTIYF.

J is TRBJ1-6 and V is TRBV7-6, with D unresolved. The CDR3 is 18 amino acids. The ends were cut back, 1 base at V and 0 bases at J, with 13 bases in the middle. Germline values: CDR1 SGHVS, CDR2 FNYEAQ. The CDR3 nucleotides read TGTGCCAGCAGCTTAGAACCCCGGCGGAGCTCCTATAATTCACCCCTCCACTTT. Its translation: CASSLEPRRSSYNSPLHF. Drawing the rest from reference TRBV7-6 and TRBJ1-6, the complete variable domain is GAGVSQSPRYKVTKRGQDVALRCDPISGHVSLYWYRQALGQGPEFLTYFNYEAQQDKSGLPNDRFSAERPEGSISTLTIQRTEQRDSAMYRCASSLEPRRSSYNSPLHFGNGTRLTVT.

V usage is TRBV18 and J usage is TRBJ1-6; 9 bases agree with TRBD1. The trim removed 5 bases at V and 6 bases at J, leaving 8 bases unmatched. Germline V gene sequence: CDR1 KGHSH, CDR2 LQKENI. This CDR3 is 16 amino acids long. In DNA form, the CDR3 reads TGTGCCAGCTCAGTGGGACAGGGCCAGCTTAATTCACCCCTCCACTTT. Amino acids: CASSVGQGQLNSPLHF.

The V and J genes are TRBV10-1 and TRBJ1-1, with D maybe TRBD1 (5 bases). V shed 0 bases and J shed 4 bases, with 15 bases lying between them. Germline values: CDR1 WNHNN, CDR2 SYGVQD (reference sequence). The CDR3 contains 16 residues. The DNA of the CDR3 is TGCGCCAGCAGTGAGTCGTTTGGGGAGGGACTCACTGAAGCTTTCTTT. Protein sequence: CASSESFGEGLTEAFF.

V and J are TRBV7-9 and TRBJ1-3, with 9 bases identical to TRBD1. V shed 5 bases and J 3 bases; nucleotides not matched to a gene: 8. CDR1 is SEHNR and CDR2 is FQNEAQ in the germline V gene (reference sequence). There are 16 residues in the CDR3. CDR3 in amino acids: CASSLRQGVDGNTIYF. The DNA of the CDR3 is TGTGCCAGCAGCCTGCGACAGGGGGTGGATGGAAACACCATATATTTT.